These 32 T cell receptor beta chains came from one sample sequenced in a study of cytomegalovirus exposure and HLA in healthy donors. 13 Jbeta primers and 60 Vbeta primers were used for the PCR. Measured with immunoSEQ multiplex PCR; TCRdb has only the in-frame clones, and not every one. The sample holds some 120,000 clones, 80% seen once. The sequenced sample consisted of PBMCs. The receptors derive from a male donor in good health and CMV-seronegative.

The DNA for the CDR3 is TGTGCCAGCAGCGCTAGCCAGAGCTCCTACGAGCAGTACTTC. Residues: CASSASQSSYEQYF. This chain uses TRBV6-6 with TRBJ2-7; D is perhaps TRBD2 (5 bases). CDR1 MNHNY and CDR2 SVGAGI come from the germline V gene (reference sequence). This CDR3 contains 14 residues. Deletions cut 6 bases from V and 0 bases from J, with 12 bases between.

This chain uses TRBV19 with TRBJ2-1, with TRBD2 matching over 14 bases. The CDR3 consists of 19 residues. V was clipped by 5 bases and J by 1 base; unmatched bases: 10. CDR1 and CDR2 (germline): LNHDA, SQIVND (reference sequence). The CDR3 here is CASSLRLAGGPGSYNEQFF. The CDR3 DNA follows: TGTGCCAGTAGTCTCAGACTAGCGGGGGGGCCGGGGTCCTACAATGAGCAGTTCTTC.

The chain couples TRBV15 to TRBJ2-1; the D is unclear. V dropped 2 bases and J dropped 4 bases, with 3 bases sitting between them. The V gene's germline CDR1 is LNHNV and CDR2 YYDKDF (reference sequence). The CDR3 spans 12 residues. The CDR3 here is CATSRQYNEQFF. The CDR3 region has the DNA TGTGCCACCAGCAGACAGTACAATGAGCAGTTCTTC.

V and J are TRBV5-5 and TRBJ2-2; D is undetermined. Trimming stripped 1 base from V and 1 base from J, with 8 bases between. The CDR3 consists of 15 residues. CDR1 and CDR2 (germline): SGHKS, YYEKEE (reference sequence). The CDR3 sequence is CASSLFTGNTGELFF. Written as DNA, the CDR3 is TGTGCCAGCAGCTTGTTCACGGGGAACACCGGGGAGCTGTTTTTT.

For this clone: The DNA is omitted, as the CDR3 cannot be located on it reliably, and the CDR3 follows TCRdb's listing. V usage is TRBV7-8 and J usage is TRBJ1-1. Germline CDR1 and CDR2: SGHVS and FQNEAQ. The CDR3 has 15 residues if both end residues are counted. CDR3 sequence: CASSFGSGANTEAFF.

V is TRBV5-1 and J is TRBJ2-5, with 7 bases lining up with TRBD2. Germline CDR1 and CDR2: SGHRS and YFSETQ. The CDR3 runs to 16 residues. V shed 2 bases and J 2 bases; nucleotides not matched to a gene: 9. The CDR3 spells CASSFRIQRGQETQYF. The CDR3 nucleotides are TGCGCCAGCAGCTTTCGTATCCAGCGGGGACAAGAGACCCAGTACTTC.

CDR3 in amino acids: CAIRSQASKETQYF. The CDR3 DNA is TGTGCCATCAGATCGCAAGCCTCAAAAGAGACCCAGTACTTC. V gene TRBV10-3 combines with J gene TRBJ2-5; no firm D call. The length of the CDR3 is 14 residues. Germline values: CDR1 ENHRY, CDR2 SYGVKD. Trimming cost V 6 bases and J 3 bases, with 14 bases left between them.

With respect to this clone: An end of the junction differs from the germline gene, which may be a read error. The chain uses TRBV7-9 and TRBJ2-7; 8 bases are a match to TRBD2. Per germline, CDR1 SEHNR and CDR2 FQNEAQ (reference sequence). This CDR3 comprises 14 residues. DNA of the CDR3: TGTTCCAGCAGAGTGAGCGGGAGCTCCAACGAGCAGTACTTC. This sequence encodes CSSRVSGSSNEQYF.

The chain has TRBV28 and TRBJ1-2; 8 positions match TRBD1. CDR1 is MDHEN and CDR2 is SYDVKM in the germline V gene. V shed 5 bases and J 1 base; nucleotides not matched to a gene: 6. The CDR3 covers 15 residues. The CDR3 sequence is CASSVTGGVNYGYTF. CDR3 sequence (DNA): TGTGCCAGCAGTGTTACAGGGGGGGTTAACTATGGCTACACCTTC.

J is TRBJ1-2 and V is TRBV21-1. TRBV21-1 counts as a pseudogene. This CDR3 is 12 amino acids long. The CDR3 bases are TGTGCCAGCAACCCTAAAAGCTATGGCTACACCTTC. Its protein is CASNPKSYGYTF.

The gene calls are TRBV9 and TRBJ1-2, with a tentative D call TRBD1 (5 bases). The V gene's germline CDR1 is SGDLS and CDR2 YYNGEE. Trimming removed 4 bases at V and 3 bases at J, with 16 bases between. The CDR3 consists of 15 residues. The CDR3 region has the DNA TGTGCCAGCAGCCCCAGCGGACGGGGGTACTATGGCTACACCTTC. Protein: CASSPSGRGYYGYTF.

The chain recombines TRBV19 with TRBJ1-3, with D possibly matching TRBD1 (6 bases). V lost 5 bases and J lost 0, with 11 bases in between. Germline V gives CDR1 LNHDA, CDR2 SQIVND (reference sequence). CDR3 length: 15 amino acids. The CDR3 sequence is CASSVQGHSGNTIYF. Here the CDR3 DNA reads TGTGCCAGTAGTGTACAGGGTCACTCTGGAAACACCATATATTTT.

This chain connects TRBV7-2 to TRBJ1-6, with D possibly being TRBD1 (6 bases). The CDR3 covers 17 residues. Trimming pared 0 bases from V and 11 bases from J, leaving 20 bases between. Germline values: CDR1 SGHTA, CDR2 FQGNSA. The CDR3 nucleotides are TGTGCCAGCAGCTTAGCGACAGGTCTTGGGGGTGGGACACCCCTCCACTTT. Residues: CASSLATGLGGGTPLHF.

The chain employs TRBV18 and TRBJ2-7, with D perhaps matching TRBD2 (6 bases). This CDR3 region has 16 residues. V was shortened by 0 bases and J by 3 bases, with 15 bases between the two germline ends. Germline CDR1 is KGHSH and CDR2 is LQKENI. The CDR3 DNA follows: TGTGCCAGCTCACCACCCTCGGGAGTCCCCTTCTACGAGCAGTACTTC. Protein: CASSPPSGVPFYEQYF.

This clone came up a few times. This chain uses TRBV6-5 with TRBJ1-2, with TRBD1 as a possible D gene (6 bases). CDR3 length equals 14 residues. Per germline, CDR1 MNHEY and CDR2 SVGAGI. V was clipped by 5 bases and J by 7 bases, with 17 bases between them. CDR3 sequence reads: CASSPGGTLSGYTF. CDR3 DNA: TGTGCCAGCAGTCCCGGGGGGACACTGAGTGGCTACACCTTC.

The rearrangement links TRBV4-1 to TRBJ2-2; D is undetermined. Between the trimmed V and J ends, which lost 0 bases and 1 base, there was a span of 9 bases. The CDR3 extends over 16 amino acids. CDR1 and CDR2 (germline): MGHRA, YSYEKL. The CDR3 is CASSQDQNVNTGELFF. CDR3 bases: TGCGCCAGCAGCCAAGATCAGAATGTGAACACCGGGGAGCTGTTTTTT.

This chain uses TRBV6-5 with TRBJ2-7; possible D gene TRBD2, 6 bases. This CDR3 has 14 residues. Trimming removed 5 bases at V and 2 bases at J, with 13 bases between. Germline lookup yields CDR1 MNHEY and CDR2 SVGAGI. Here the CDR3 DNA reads TGTGCCAGCAGTGGGTACGGGAGTCCCTACGAGCAGTACTTC. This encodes CASSGYGSPYEQYF.

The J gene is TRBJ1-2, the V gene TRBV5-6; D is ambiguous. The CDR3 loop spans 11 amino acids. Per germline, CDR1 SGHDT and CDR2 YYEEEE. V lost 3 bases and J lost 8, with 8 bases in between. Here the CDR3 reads CASSWVGGYTF. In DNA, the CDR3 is TGTGCCAGCAGCTGGGTCGGGGGCTACACCTTC. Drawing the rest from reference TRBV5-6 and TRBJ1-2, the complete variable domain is DAGVTQSPTHLIKTRGQQVTLRCSPKSGHDTVSWYQQALGQGPQFIFQYYEEEERQRGNFPDRFSGHQFPNYSSELNVNALLLGDSALYLCASSWVGGYTFGSGTRLTVV.

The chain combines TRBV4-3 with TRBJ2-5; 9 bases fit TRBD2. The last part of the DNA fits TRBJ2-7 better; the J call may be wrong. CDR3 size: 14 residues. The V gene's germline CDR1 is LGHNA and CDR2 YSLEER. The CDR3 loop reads CASSQGGGGYEQYF. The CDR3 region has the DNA TGCGCCAGCAGCCAAGGCGGGGGGGGTTACGAGCAGTACTTC.

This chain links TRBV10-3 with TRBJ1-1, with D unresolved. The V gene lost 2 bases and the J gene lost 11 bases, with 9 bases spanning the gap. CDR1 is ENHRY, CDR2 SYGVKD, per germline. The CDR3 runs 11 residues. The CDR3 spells CAISEEGGAFF. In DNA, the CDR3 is TGTGCCATCAGTGAGGAGGGTGGCGCTTTCTTT.

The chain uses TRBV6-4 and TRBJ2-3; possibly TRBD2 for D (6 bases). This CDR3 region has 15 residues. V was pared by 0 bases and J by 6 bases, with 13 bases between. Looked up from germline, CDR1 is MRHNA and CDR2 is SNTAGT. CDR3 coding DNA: TGTGCCAGCAGTGACTCCCGGGACGGAGGGGATACGCAGTATTTT. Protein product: CASSDSRDGGDTQYF.

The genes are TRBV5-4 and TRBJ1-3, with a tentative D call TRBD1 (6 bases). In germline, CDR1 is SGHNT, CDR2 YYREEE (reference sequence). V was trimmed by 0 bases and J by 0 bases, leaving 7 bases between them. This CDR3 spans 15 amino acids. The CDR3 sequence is CASSLGQASGNTIYF. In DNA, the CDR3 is TGTGCCAGCAGCTTGGGACAGGCCTCTGGAAACACCATATATTTT.

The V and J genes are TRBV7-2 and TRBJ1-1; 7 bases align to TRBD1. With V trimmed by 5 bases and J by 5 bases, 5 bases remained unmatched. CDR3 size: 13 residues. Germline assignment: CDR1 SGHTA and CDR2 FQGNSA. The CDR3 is CASSRTGVTEAFF. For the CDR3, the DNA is TGTGCCAGCAGCCGTACAGGGGTTACTGAAGCTTTCTTT.

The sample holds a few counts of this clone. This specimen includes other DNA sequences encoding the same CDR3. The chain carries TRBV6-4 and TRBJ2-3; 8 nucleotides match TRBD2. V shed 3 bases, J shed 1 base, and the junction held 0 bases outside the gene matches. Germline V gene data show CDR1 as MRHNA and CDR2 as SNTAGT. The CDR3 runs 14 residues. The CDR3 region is CASSEAGGTDTQYF. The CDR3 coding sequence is TGTGCCAGCAGTGAAGCGGGGGGCACAGATACGCAGTATTTT.

DNA for the CDR3: TGTGCCAGCCTCCTCGTTCTGGGGGCGGGCTATGGCTACACCTTC. It is translated as CASLLVLGAGYGYTF. This chain uses TRBV6-6 with TRBJ1-2; the D gene is possibly TRBD1 (6 bases). This CDR3 comprises 15 residues. Germline CDR1 reads MNHNY; CDR2 reads SVGAGI (reference sequence). V was shortened by 8 bases and J by 4 bases, with 20 bases between the two germline ends.

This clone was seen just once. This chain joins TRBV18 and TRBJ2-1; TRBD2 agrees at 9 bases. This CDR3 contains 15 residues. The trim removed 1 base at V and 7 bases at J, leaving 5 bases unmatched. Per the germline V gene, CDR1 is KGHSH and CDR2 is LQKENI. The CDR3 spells CASSPLAGEGNEQFF. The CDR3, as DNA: TGTGCCAGCTCACCACTAGCGGGAGAAGGGAATGAGCAGTTCTTC.

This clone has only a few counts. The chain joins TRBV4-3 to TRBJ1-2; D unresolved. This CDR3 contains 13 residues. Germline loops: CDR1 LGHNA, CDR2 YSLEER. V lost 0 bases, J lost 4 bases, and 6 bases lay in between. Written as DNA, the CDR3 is TGCGCCAGCAGCCAAGACAGAAGCTATGGCTACACCTTC. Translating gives CASSQDRSYGYTF.

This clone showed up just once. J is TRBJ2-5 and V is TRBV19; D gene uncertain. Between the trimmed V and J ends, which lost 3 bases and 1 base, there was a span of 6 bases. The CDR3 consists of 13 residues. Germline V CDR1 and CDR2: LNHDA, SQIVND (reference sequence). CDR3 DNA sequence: TGTGCCAGTAGTATTTCGGTCCAAGAGACCCAGTACTTC. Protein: CASSISVQETQYF.

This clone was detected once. This chain's CDR3 is CASSLKGRVEQYF. For the CDR3, the DNA is TGTGCCAGCAGTTTGAAGGGGAGGGTAGAGCAGTACTTC. The genes are TRBV27 and TRBJ2-7; TRBD2 matches 7 bases. The CDR3 extends over 13 amino acids. Germline lookup yields CDR1 MNHEY and CDR2 SMNVEV (reference sequence). With 3 bases clipped from V and 7 bases from J, the junction kept 6 bases outside the gene matches.

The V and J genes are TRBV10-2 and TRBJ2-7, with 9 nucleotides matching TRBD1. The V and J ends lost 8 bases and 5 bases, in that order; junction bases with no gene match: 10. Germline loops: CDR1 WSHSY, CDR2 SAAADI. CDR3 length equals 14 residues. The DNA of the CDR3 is TGCGCCAGCGGCACCGGGACAGGGCTACACGAGCAGTACTTC. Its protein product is CASGTGTGLHEQYF.

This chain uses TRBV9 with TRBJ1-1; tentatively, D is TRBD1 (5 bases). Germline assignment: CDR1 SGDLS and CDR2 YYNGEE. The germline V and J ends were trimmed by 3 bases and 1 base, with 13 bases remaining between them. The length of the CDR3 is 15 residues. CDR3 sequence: CASSAQAGPNTEAFF. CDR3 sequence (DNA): TGTGCCAGCAGCGCACAGGCTGGGCCGAACACTGAAGCTTTCTTT.

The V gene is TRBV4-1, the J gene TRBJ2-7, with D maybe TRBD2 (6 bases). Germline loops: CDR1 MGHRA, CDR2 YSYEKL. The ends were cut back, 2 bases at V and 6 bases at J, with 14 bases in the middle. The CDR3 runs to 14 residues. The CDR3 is CASSQTPGLGEQYF. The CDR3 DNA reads TGCGCCAGCAGCCAAACCCCGGGACTGGGCGAGCAGTACTTC.